Below, 5 T cell receptor beta chains from the same sample are listed, as sequenced in a study of blood T cell repertoires in COVID-19. This table comes from immunoSEQ multiplex PCR, and its TCRdb copy is limited to in-frame clones, with some not included. The sample carries approximately 250,000 clones, over 70% recorded once. Input material: PBMCs or T cells enriched from blood (not recorded which). Source of these receptors: a woman in her forties who had been exposed to COVID-19.

V and J are TRBV6-2 or TRBV6-3 and TRBJ1-4, with a tentative D call TRBD1 (6 bases). The CDR3 spans 14 residues. The V gene lost 2 bases and the J gene lost 12 bases, with 16 bases spanning the gap. The V gene's germline CDR1 is MNHEY and CDR2 SVGEGT. The CDR3 spells CASSYRLNRDELFF. Written as DNA, the CDR3 is TGTGCCAGCAGTTACAGATTAAACAGGGATGAACTGTTTTTT.

The V and J genes are TRBV6-5 and TRBJ2-3, with D tentatively TRBD2 (6 bases). V dropped 6 bases and J dropped 0 bases, with 13 bases sitting between them. The CDR3 totals 15 residues. Germline lookup yields CDR1 MNHEY and CDR2 SVGAGI. CDR3 sequence (DNA): TGTGCCAGCAGCCGCGGGAAACAGAGCACAGATACGCAGTATTTT. It translates to CASSRGKQSTDTQYF.

This sequence joins TRBV7-2 and TRBJ2-7, with D unresolved. V shed 4 bases and J shed 3 bases, with 4 bases lying between them. Germline V gives CDR1 SGHTA, CDR2 FQGNSA. The CDR3 sequence is 11 residues long. CDR3 sequence reads: CASSSHYEQYF. Written as DNA, the CDR3 is TGTGCCAGCAGCTCCCACTACGAGCAGTACTTC. The whole variable domain, remainder taken from reference TRBV7-2 and TRBJ2-7, is GAGVSQSPSNKVTEKGKDVELRCDPISGHTALYWYRQSLGQGLEFLIYFQGNSAPDKSGLPSDRFSAERTGGSVSTLTIQRTQQEDSAVYLCASSSHYEQYFGPGTRLTVT.

The chain employs TRBV7-2 and TRBJ2-1, with 14 bases aligning to TRBD2. Trimming took 8 bases from V and 10 from J; bases not matched to a gene: 16. The length of the CDR3 is 17 residues. Germline values: CDR1 SGHTA, CDR2 FQGNSA. This chain's CDR3 is CASGRRGLAGGVDEQFF. In DNA, the CDR3 is TGTGCCAGCGGGCGCCGTGGACTAGCGGGGGGTGTAGACGAGCAGTTCTTC.

This clone was counted ten times or more. V usage is TRBV4-3 and J usage is TRBJ1-2; D gene uncertain. The CDR3 consists of 13 residues. Deletions cut 2 bases from V and 8 bases from J, with 12 bases between. In germline, CDR1 is LGHNA, CDR2 YSLEER. The CDR3: CASSQSGRSGYTF. CDR3 DNA: TGCGCCAGCAGCCAATCCGGGAGAAGCGGCTACACCTTC.